One sample yielded the 12 T cell receptor beta chains listed below, sequenced in a study of blood T cell repertoires in COVID-19. Clones were read by immunoSEQ multiplex PCR, and TCRdb kept only the in-frame ones, dropping some. The table includes about 120,000 clones, 80% to 90% detected once. The sample consisted of peripheral blood. All receptors derive from a woman in her fifties or sixties with acute or convalescent COVID-19.

This chain connects TRBV4-1 to TRBJ2-2, with TRBD2 matching over 13 bases. The trim removed 1 base at V and 5 bases at J, leaving 7 bases unmatched. The CDR3 spans 18 residues. In germline, CDR1 is MGHRA, CDR2 YSYEKL. CDR3 bases: TGCGCCAGCAGCCAAGGTGGACTAGCGGGAGTCGGGACCGGGGAGCTGTTTTTT. Translated: CASSQGGLAGVGTGELFF.

The chain is built from TRBV6-2 or TRBV6-3 and TRBJ1-2; 7 bases align to TRBD1. The CDR3 has 14 residues. With V trimmed by 2 bases and J by 3 bases, 3 bases remained unmatched. Germline loops: CDR1 MNHEY, CDR2 SVGEGT. CDR3 nucleotide sequence: TGTGCCAGCAGTTACACCGGGACAGACTATGGCTACACCTTC. This codes for CASSYTGTDYGYTF.

The gene calls are TRBV18 and TRBJ1-1; D uncertain. With 4 bases removed from V and 3 bases from J, the gap between germline ends came to 12 bases. Germline lookup yields CDR1 KGHSH and CDR2 LQKENI. The CDR3 contains 14 residues. The CDR3 sequence: CASSQNLADTEAFF. CDR3 coding DNA: TGTGCCAGCTCACAGAACTTAGCGGACACTGAAGCTTTCTTT. Full variable domain (remainder filled in from reference TRBV18 and TRBJ1-1): NAGVMQNPRHLVRRRGQEARLRCSPMKGHSHVYWYRQLPEEGLKFMVYLQKENIIDESGMPKERFSAEFPKEGPSILRIQQVVRGDSAAYFCASSQNLADTEAFFGQGTRLTVV.

The chain couples TRBV2 to TRBJ2-3; 8 bases align to TRBD2. CDR1 and CDR2 (germline): SNHLY, FYNNEI. Trimming at V came to 9 bases and at J to 0 bases, leaving 8 bases not matched to a gene. The CDR3 has 15 residues. The CDR3 DNA is TGTGCCAGGGGACCTAGCGGGCTGAGCACAGATACGCAGTATTTT. Protein product: CARGPSGLSTDTQYF.

The CDR3 spells CASSYVGQGQGGELFF. The DNA of the CDR3 is TGTGCCAGCAGTTACGTCGGACAGGGTCAGGGCGGGGAGCTGTTTTTT. V usage is TRBV6-2 or TRBV6-3 and J usage is TRBJ2-2, with 8 nucleotides matching TRBD1. Germline V CDR1 and CDR2: MNHEY, SVGEGT. The length of the CDR3 is 16 residues. J was trimmed by 7 bases and V by 2 bases; bases with no gene match: 9.

The J gene is TRBJ1-2, the V gene TRBV5-1, with 7 bases aligning to TRBD1. V was clipped by 0 bases and J by 3 bases; unmatched bases: 5. CDR1 is SGHRS, CDR2 YFSETQ, per germline. This CDR3 region has 15 residues. This chain's CDR3 is CASSLESGGDYGYTF. The CDR3 region has the DNA TGCGCCAGCAGCTTGGAGTCAGGGGGTGACTATGGCTACACCTTC.

The rearrangement uses TRBV20-1 and TRBJ2-1; D ambiguous. There are 11 residues in the CDR3. The germline V and J ends were trimmed by 8 bases and 8 bases, with 13 bases remaining between them. Germline assignment: CDR1 DFQATT and CDR2 SNEGSKA (reference sequence). CDR3 sequence (DNA): TGCAGTCCGATAGACTCGGATGAGCAGTTCTTC. It encodes CSPIDSDEQFF.

The rearrangement links TRBV19 to TRBJ2-7, with D possibly matching TRBD2 (6 bases). Germline CDR1 and CDR2: LNHDA and SQIVND (reference sequence). This CDR3 has 15 amino acids. The V gene lost 6 bases and the J gene lost 7 bases, with 22 bases spanning the gap. The CDR3 DNA reads TGTGCCAGTAGCATTCGAGCAGGGCTCGCGGGGGAGCAGTACTTC. Residues: CASSIRAGLAGEQYF.

The chain employs TRBV11-2 and TRBJ2-3, with 8 nucleotides matching TRBD1. Germline V gene data show CDR1 as SGHAT and CDR2 as FQNNGV. Trimming took 2 bases from V and 4 from J; bases not matched to a gene: 5. The CDR3 is 15 residues long. CDR3 DNA: TGTGCCAGCAGCTTACAGGGGGCTATCGCAGATACGCAGTATTTT. This gives the protein CASSLQGAIADTQYF.

The genes are TRBV5-4 and TRBJ1-3; D unclear. The germline V gene has CDR1 SGHNT and CDR2 YYREEE (reference sequence). The CDR3 sequence is 19 residues long. V was trimmed by 0 bases and J by 0 bases, leaving 19 bases between them. This chain's CDR3 is CASSLGEAMSPLSGNTIYF. The CDR3 nucleotides are TGTGCCAGCAGCTTGGGGGAGGCAATGTCCCCTCTCTCTGGAAACACCATATATTTT.

V and J are TRBV6-2 or TRBV6-3 and TRBJ2-7; D is possibly TRBD1 (5 bases). The CDR3 sequence is 14 residues long. The V and J ends lost 5 bases and 0 bases respectively, with 11 bases between them. CDR1 and CDR2 from the germline V gene are MNHEY and SVGEGT. CDR3 nucleotides: TGTGCCAGCAGTCAACAGGTTAGCTCCTACGAGCAGTACTTC. It encodes CASSQQVSSYEQYF.

V and J are TRBV18 and TRBJ1-4, with 8 bases aligning to TRBD1. V lost 2 bases to trimming and J lost 13 bases; unmatched junction nucleotides: 6. This CDR3 comprises 13 residues. Germline V gene lookup returns CDR1 KGHSH and CDR2 LQKENI. CDR3 amino acids: CASSPGDRGGLFF. The CDR3, as DNA: TGTGCCAGCTCACCAGGAGACAGGGGAGGACTGTTTTTT.